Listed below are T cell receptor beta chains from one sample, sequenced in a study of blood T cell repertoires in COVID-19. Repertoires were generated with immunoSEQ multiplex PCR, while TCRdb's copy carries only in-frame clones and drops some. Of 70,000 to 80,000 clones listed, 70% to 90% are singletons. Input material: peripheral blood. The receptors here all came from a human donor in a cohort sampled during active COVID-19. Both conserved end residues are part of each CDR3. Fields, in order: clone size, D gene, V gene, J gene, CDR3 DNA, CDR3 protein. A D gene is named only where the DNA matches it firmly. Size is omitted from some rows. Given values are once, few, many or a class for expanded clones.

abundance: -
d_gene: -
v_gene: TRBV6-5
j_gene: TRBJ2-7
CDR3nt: TGTGCCAGCAGCGGGGGAGTGGGCGAGCAGTACTTC
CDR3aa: CASSGGVGEQYF

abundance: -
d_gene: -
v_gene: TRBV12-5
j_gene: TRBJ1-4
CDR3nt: TGTGCTAGTGGTTTGATAGTGTCAGGGATGAATGAAAAACTGTTTTTT
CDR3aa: CASGLIVSGMNEKLFF

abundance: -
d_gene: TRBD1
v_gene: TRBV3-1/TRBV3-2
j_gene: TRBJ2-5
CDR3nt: TGTGCCAGCAGCCAACCACAGGGGGGTATCAGTGAGACCCAGTACTTC
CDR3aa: CASSQPQGGISETQYF

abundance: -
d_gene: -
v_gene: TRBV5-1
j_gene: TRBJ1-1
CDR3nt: TGCGCCAGCAGAGAGTACACTGAAGCTTTCTTT
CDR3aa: CASREYTEAFF

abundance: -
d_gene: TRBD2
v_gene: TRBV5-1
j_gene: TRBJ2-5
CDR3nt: TGCGCCAGCAGCTTGCGGCCTAGCGGGGGAGCCTGGTCCTCAAAAGAGACCCAGTACTTC
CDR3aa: CASSLRPSGGAWSSKETQYF

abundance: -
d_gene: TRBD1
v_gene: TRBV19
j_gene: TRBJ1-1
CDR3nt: TGTGCCAGTCAGTACGGGACAGGGAATTCTGAAGCTTTCTTT
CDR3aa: CASQYGTGNSEAFF

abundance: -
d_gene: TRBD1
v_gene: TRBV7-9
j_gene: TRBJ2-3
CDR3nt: TGTGCCAGCAGCGGAGACAGGGGACGGGACTCTTTCACAGATACGCAGTATTTT
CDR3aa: CASSGDRGRDSFTDTQYF

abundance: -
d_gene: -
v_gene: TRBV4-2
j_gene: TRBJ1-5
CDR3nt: TGTGCCAGCAGCCAAGGTGGGGCCCAGGGGATCGCGCCCCAGCATTTT
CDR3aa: CASSQGGAQGIAPQHF

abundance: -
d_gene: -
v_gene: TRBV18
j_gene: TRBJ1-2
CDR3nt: TGTGCCAGCTCACCTTCGACAGAGATAAACTATGGCTACACCTTC
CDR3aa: CASSPSTEINYGYTF

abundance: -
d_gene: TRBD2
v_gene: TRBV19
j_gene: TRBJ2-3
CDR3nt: TGTGCCAGTAGAGCCGGGACTAGCGGGGTCACAGATACGCAGTATTTT
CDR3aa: CASRAGTSGVTDTQYF

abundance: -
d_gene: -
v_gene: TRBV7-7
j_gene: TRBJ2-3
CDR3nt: TGTGCCAGCAGCAAGAGCGGTGCAGATACGCAGTATTTT
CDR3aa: CASSKSGADTQYF

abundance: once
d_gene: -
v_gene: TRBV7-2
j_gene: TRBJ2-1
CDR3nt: TGTGCCAGCAGCTCCGGGGGTCTGGGGAACAATGAGCAGTTCTTC
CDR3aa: CASSSGGLGNNEQFF

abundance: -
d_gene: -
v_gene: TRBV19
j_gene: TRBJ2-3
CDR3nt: TGTGCCAGTAGTTTCTCTCGGGATACGCAGTATTTT
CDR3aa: CASSFSRDTQYF

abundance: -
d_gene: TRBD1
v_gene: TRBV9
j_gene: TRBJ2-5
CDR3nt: TGTGCCAGCAGCCCCCAGGACAGGGCTGGGGAGGCCCAGTACTTC
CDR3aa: CASSPQDRAGEAQYF

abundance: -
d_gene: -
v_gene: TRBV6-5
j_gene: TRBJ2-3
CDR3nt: TGTGCCAGCAGCATACGAGGTGGTACGCAGTATTTT
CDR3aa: CASSIRGGTQYF

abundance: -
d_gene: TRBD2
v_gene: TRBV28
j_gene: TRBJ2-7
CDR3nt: TGTGCCAGCAGCCAAAGCGGGGGGACATCCTACGAGCAGTACTTC
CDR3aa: CASSQSGGTSYEQYF

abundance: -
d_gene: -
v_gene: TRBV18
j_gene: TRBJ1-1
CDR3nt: TGTGCCAGCTCACCAGGGGGGGGGCGCAGGGCTGAAGCTTTCTTT
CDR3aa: CASSPGGGRRAEAFF

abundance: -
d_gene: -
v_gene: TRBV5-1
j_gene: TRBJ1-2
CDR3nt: TGCGCCAGCAGCTTGGACTTCGGGGTTGGCTACACCTTC
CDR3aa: CASSLDFGVGYTF

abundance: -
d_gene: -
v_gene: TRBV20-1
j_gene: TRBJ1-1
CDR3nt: TGCAGTGCTAGTCCGCCAGGGGAGAACACTGAAGCTTTCTTT
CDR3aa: CSASPPGENTEAFF

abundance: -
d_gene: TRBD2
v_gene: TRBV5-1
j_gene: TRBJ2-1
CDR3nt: TGCGCCAGCAGCGGAATCCTAGCGGGGGGGATCTACAATGAGCAGTTCTTC
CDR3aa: CASSGILAGGIYNEQFF